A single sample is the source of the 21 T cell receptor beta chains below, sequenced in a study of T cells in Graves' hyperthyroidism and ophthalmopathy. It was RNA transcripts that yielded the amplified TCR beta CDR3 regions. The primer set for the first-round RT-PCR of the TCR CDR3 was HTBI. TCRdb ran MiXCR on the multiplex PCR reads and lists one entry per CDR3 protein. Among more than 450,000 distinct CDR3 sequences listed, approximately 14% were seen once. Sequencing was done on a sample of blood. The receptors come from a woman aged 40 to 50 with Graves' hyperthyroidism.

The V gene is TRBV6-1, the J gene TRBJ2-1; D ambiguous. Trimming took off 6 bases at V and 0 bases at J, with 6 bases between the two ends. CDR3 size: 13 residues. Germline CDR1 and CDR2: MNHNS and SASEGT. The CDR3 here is CASRRSSYNEQFF. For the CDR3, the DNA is TGTGCCAGCAGAAGAAGCTCCTACAATGAGCAGTTCTTC.

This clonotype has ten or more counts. The CDR3 DNA reads TGTGCCAGCAGTCCATGGAGGAGCACAGATACGCAGTATTTT. It codes for CASSPWRSTDTQYF. The chain joins TRBV27 to TRBJ2-3; D might be TRBD2 (5 bases). The CDR3 length is 14 residues. V was pared by 5 bases and J by 0 bases, with 9 bases between. Per the germline V gene, CDR1 is MNHEY and CDR2 is SMNVEV (reference sequence).

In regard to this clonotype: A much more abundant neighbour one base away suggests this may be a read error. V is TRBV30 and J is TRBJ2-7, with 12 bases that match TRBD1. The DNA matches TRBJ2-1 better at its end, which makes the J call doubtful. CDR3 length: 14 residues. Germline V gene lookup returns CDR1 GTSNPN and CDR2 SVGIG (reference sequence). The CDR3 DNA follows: TGTGCCTGGAGGGGGACAGGGGGCACCTACGAGCAGTTCTTC. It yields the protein CAWRGTGGTYEQFF.

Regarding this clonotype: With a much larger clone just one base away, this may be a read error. The CDR3 here is CASSFPGLADPGSYNEQFF. The CDR3, as DNA: TGTGCCAGCAGCTTCCCGGGACTAGCGGATCCTGGCTCCTACAATGAGCAGTTCTTC. The chain uses TRBV7-9 and TRBJ2-1; 11 bases are shared with TRBD2. This CDR3 has 19 amino acids. The V segment lost 3 bases and the J segment 0 bases; nucleotides outside the gene matches: 10. CDR1 is SEHNR, CDR2 FQNEAQ, per germline (reference sequence).

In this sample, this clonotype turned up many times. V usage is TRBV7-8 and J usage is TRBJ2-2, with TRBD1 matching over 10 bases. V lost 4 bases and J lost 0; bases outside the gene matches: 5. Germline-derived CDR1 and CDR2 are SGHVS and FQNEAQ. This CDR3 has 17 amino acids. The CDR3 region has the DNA TGTGCCAGCAGCTCCTCAGGGACAGGGGCGAACACCGGGGAGCTGTTTTTT. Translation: CASSSSGTGANTGELFF.

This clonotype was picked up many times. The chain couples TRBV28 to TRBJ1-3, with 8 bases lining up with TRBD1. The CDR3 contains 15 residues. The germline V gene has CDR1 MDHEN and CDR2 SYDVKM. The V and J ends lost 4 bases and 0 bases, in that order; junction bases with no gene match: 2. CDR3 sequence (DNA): TGTGCCAGCAGTTCCGACAGGGGCTCTGGAAACACCATATATTTT. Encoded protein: CASSSDRGSGNTIYF.

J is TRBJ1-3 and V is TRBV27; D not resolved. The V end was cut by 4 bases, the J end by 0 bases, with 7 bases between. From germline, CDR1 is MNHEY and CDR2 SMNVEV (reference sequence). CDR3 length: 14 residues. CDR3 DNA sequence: TGTGCCAGCAGTTCGGGCCTCTCTGGAAACACCATATATTTT. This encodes CASSSGLSGNTIYF.

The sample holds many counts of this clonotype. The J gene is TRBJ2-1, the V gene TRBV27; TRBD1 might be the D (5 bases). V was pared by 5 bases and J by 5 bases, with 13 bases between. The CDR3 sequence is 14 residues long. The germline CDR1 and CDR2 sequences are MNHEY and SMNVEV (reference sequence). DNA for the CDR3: TGTGCCAGCAGTCCAAGGGGCCGGAACAATGAGCAGTTCTTC. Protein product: CASSPRGRNNEQFF.

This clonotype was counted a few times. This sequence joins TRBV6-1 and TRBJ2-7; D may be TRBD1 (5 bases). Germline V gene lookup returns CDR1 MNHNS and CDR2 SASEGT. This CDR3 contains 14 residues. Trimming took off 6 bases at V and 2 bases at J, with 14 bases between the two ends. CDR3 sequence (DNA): TGTGCCAGCAGCGATAGGACACGGACCTACGAGCAGTACTTC. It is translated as CASSDRTRTYEQYF.

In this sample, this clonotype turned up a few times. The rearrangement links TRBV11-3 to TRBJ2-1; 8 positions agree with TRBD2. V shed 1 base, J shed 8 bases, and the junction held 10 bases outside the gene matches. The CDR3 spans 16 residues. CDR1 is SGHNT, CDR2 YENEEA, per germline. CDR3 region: CASSLGSGREDHEQFF. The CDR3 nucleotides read TGTGCCAGCAGCTTAGGTAGCGGGCGGGAGGACCATGAGCAGTTCTTC.

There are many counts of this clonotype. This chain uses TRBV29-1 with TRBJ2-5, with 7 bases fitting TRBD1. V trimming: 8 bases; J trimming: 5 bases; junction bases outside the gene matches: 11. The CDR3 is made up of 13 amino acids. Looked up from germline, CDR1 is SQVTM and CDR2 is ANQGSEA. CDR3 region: CSLTTGARETQYF. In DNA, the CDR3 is TGCAGCCTTACCACAGGGGCCAGGGAGACCCAGTACTTC. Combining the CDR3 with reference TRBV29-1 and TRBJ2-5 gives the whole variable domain SAVISQKPSRDICQRGTSLTIQCQVDSQVTMMFWYRQQPGQSLTLIATANQGSEATYESGFVIDKFPISRPNLTFSTLTVSNMSPEDSSIYLCSLTTGARETQYFGPGTRLLVL.

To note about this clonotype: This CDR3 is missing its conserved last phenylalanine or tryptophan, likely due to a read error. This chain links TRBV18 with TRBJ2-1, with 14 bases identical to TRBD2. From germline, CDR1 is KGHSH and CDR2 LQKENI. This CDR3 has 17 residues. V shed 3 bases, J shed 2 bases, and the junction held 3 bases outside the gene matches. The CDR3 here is CASSPGLAGVAYNEQFI. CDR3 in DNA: TGTGCCAGCTCACCGGGACTAGCGGGAGTTGCCTACAATGAGCAGTTCATC.

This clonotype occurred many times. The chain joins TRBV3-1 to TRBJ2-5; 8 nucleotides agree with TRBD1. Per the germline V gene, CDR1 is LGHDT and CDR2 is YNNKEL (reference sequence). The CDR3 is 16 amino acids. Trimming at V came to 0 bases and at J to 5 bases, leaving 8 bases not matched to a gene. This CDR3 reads CASSQEVAGGDETQYF. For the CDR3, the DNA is TGTGCCAGCAGCCAAGAAGTCGCAGGGGGCGATGAGACCCAGTACTTC.

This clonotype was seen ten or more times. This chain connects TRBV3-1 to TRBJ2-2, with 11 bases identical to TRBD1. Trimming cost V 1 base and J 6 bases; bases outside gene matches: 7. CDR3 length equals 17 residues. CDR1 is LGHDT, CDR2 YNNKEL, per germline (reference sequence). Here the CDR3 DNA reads TGTGCCAGCAGCCAAGGAATCGGACAGGGGGCAGCCGGGGAGCTGTTTTTT. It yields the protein CASSQGIGQGAAGELFF.

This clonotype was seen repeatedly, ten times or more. The chain's CDR3 is CASSKNRNTEAFF. As DNA, the CDR3 is TGTGCCAGCAGCAAGAACAGGAACACTGAAGCTTTCTTT. This chain joins TRBV7-3 and TRBJ1-1; D uncertain. Between the trimmed V and J ends, which lost 5 bases and 1 base, there was a span of 8 bases. The CDR3 covers 13 residues. From germline, CDR1 is SGHTA and CDR2 FQGTGA.

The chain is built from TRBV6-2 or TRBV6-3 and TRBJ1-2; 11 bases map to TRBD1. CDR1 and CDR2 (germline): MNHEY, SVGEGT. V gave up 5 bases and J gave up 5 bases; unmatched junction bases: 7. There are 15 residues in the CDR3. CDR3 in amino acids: CASSPGQGAHYGYTF. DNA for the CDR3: TGTGCCAGCAGTCCAGGACAGGGGGCGCATTATGGCTACACCTTC.

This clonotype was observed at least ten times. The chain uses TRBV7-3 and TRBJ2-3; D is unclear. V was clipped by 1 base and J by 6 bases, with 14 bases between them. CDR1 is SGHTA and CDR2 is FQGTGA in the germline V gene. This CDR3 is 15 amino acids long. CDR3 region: CASSLSPTAFDTQYF. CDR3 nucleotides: TGTGCCAGCAGCTTAAGTCCCACGGCCTTTGATACGCAGTATTTT.

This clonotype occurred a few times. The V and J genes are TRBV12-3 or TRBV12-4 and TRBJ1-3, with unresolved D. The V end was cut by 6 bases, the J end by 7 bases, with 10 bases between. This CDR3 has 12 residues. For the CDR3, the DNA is TGTGCCAGCAGCGATTTTAGGAACACCATATATTTT. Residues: CASSDFRNTIYF.

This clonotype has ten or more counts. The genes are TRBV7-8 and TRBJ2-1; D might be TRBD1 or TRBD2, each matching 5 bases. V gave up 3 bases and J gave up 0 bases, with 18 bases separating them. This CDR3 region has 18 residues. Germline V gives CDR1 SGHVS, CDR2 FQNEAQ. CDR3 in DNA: TGTGCCAGCAGCTTCTCAGGGAGTGGCTTCAGCTCCTACAATGAGCAGTTCTTC. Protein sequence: CASSFSGSGFSSYNEQFF.

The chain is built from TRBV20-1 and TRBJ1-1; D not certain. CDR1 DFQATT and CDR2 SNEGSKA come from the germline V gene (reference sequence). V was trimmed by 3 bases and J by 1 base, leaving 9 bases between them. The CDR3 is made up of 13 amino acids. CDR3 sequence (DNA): TGCAGTGCTAGGATATGGTCGAACACTGAAGCTTTCTTT. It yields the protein CSARIWSNTEAFF.

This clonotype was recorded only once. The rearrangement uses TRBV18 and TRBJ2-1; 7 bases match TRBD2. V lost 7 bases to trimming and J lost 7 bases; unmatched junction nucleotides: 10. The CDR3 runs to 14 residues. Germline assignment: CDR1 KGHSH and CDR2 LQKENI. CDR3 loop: CASFLALGGNEQFF. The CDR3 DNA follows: TGTGCCAGCTTTTTGGCCCTCGGGGGGAATGAGCAGTTCTTC. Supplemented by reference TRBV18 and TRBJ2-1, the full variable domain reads NAGVMQNPRHLVRRRGQEARLRCSPMKGHSHVYWYRQLPEEGLKFMVYLQKENIIDESGMPKERFSAEFPKEGPSILRIQQVVRGDSAAYFCASFLALGGNEQFFGPGTRLTVL.